This TCR beta chain was documented in a study of Graves' ophthalmopathy and Graves' hyperthyroidism. Amplified material comprised TCR beta CDR3 regions derived from RNA transcripts. HTBI primers served in a first-round RT-PCR, which a second-round multiplex PCR followed. TCRdb recomputed calls from the multiplex PCR reads with MiXCR, one row per CDR3 protein. This sample carries more than 1,000,000 distinct CDR3 sequences, roughly two fifths of them seen once, and the ten largest clones take around 10%. This clonotype was picked up a small number of times. What it binds is unknown. V was shortened by 3 bases and J by 4 bases, with 19 bases between the two germline ends. This CDR3 contains 15 residues. The germline CDR1 and CDR2 sequences are GTSNPN and SVGIG (reference sequence). General study results and limits: A classifier, a 13-signature model, separated ophthalmopathy from stable hyperthyroidism with nearly 90% sensitivity and 75% to 83% specificity. Both an approximately 68% sensitivity and a roughly 75% specificity characterized the model's predictions of ophthalmopathy progression.

This chain uses TRBV30 with TRBJ2-7, with D perhaps given as TRBD1 or TRBD2 (5 bases each). Sequencing input: peripheral blood or thyroid tissue (not recorded which). The source is an adult man with Graves' hyperthyroidism. Here the CDR3 reads CAWRTRTPGLYEQYF. The CDR3 nucleotides read TGTGCCTGGAGAACTAGGACACCGGGCTTGTACGAGCAGTACTTC.